The 21 T cell receptor beta chains below all came from one sample that was sequenced in a study of T cells after yellow fever vaccination. MiXCR, applied by TCRdb to the 5' RACE reads, yields one record per CDR3 protein. The data show around 320,000 distinct CDR3 sequences, with about 4.5% seen just once and roughly a fifth held by the top ten. The input for sequencing was PBMCs, taken 15 days after the yellow fever booster vaccination. The receptors derive from a man younger than 35 who received the YFV17D yellow fever vaccine.

This clonotype has a count of ten or more. The chain combines TRBV7-9 with TRBJ1-1; D is perhaps TRBD1 (5 bases). This CDR3 comprises 13 residues. CDR1 SEHNR and CDR2 FQNEAQ come from the germline V gene (reference sequence). DNA of the CDR3: TGTGCGGATCAGGGCCTAGGCGGCACTGAAGCTTTCTTT. As protein: CADQGLGGTEAFF. The full variable domain, its missing parts supplied by reference TRBV7-9 and TRBJ1-1, is DTGVSQNPRHKITKRGQNVTFRCDPISEHNRLYWYRQTLGQGPEFLTYFQNEAQLEKSRLLSDRFSAERPKGSFSTLEIQRTEQGDSAMYLCADQGLGGTEAFFGQGTRLTVV.

This clonotype has at least ten counts. The V gene is TRBV24-1, the J gene TRBJ2-3, with a weak D call TRBD2 (6 bases). Germline V gives CDR1 KGHDR, CDR2 SFDVKD. V was pared by 3 bases and J by 1 base, with 7 bases between. The CDR3 totals 14 residues. The DNA for the CDR3 is TGTGCCACCAGTGATCCGGGGGGCACAGATACGCAGTATTTT. Its protein is CATSDPGGTDTQYF.

The chain couples TRBV4-1 to TRBJ2-3; weak D call: TRBD2 (6 bases). Per germline, CDR1 MGHRA and CDR2 YSYEKL. Trimming took off 3 bases at V and 3 bases at J, with 13 bases between the two ends. There are 15 residues in the CDR3. The CDR3 DNA sequence: TGCGCCAGCAGCCACACAAGGCTAGCGACAGATACGCAGTATTTT. It translates to CASSHTRLATDTQYF.

This clonotype was counted between two and nine times. The J gene is TRBJ2-3, the V gene TRBV29-1, with 7 bases identical to TRBD2. Per germline, CDR1 SQVTM and CDR2 ANQGSEA. The trim removed 8 bases at V and 1 base at J, leaving 15 bases unmatched. This CDR3 comprises 16 residues. The CDR3 nucleotides are TGCAGCCCCGGACTAGTCTCTCCGTCGGGCACAGATACGCAGTATTTT. Protein product: CSPGLVSPSGTDTQYF.

The table lists this clonotype with a few counts. V is TRBV6-5 and J is TRBJ2-1, with TRBD2 matching 8 bases. From germline, CDR1 is MNHEY and CDR2 SVGAGI. This CDR3 spans 14 amino acids. J gave up 10 bases and V 8 bases, and 13 bases lay outside the gene matches. The CDR3 reads CASYPAGARMEQFF. The CDR3 nucleotides read TGTGCCAGCTACCCAGCGGGGGCTCGAATGGAGCAGTTCTTC.

This clonotype was picked up many times. The chain recombines TRBV20-1 with TRBJ2-5; D is possibly TRBD1 (6 bases). The germline gives CDR1 DFQATT, CDR2 SNEGSKA (reference sequence). There are 13 residues in the CDR3. Trimming took 0 bases from V and 5 from J, leaving 10 bases between them. The CDR3 reads CSARDWGRETQYF. As DNA, the CDR3 is TGCAGTGCTAGAGATTGGGGGCGGGAGACCCAGTACTTC.

This clonotype was seen only a few times. A junction end diverges from the germline sequence, so it may reflect a read error. The chain carries TRBV7-9 and TRBJ2-5, with D unclear. The CDR3 runs to 14 residues. In germline, CDR1 is SEHNR, CDR2 FQNEAQ (reference sequence). CDR3 residues: CASSPRTVQGTQYF. For the CDR3, the DNA is TGTGCCAGCAGCCCCCGGACGGTCCAAGGGACCCAGTACTTC.

The genes are TRBV5-4 and TRBJ2-2; 10 bases fit TRBD1. CDR1 is SGHNT and CDR2 is YYREEE in the germline V gene (reference sequence). CDR3 length: 15 amino acids. Trimming took 5 bases from V and 5 from J; bases not matched to a gene: 6. CDR3 sequence reads: CASRNDRGRTGELFF. DNA for the CDR3: TGTGCCAGCAGAAACGACAGGGGGCGGACCGGGGAGCTGTTTTTT.

The table lists this clonotype with a few counts. This rearrangement joins TRBV3-1 to TRBJ1-4; the D gene is possibly TRBD1 (6 bases). The V end was cut by 0 bases, the J end by 7 bases, with 12 bases between. The CDR3 loop spans 15 amino acids. Germline-derived CDR1 and CDR2 are LGHDT and YNNKEL (reference sequence). The CDR3 DNA follows: TGTGCCAGCAGCCAAGAGCACAGGGAGGGTGAAAAACTGTTTTTT. This sequence encodes CASSQEHREGEKLFF.

Many counts were recorded for this clonotype. The rearrangement uses TRBV7-2 and TRBJ2-2, with D perhaps TRBD1 (6 bases). Looked up from germline, CDR1 is SGHTA and CDR2 is FQGNSA. The CDR3 has 16 amino acids. The V end lost 2 bases, the J end lost 1 base, and 11 bases lay between the germline ends. The CDR3 region is CASSLRPGVNTGELFF. The CDR3 DNA is TGTGCCAGCAGCTTACGCCCAGGGGTGAACACCGGGGAGCTGTTTTTT.

The sample holds many counts of this clonotype. The V call is TRBV20-1, the J call TRBJ2-3, with TRBD2 as a possible D gene (7 bases). V dropped 3 bases and J dropped 6 bases, with 16 bases sitting between them. Germline CDR1 DFQATT, CDR2 SNEGSKA (reference sequence). The CDR3 contains 14 residues. CDR3 DNA sequence: TGCAGTGCTAGCCGGGGGGCGAGTGGGGATACGCAGTATTTT. As protein: CSASRGASGDTQYF.

This clonotype was detected a few times. The genes are TRBV7-9 and TRBJ1-6; perhaps TRBD1 as D (6 bases). The CDR3 has 19 amino acids. The V gene's germline CDR1 is SEHNR and CDR2 FQNEAQ (reference sequence). Deletions cut 2 bases from V and 10 bases from J, with 27 bases between. CDR3 loop: CASSLSPPGHHNRVSPLHF. The DNA for the CDR3 is TGTGCCAGCAGCTTATCCCCCCCGGGACACCACAACCGGGTCTCACCCCTCCACTTT.

The table lists this clonotype with many counts. The rearrangement uses TRBV4-1 and TRBJ2-2; possibly TRBD1 for D (5 bases). V lost 2 bases and J lost 4, with 11 bases in between. CDR3 size: 15 residues. In germline, CDR1 is MGHRA, CDR2 YSYEKL. The DNA for the CDR3 is TGCGCCAGCAGCCAACCATCCAGGGCCACCGGGGAGCTGTTTTTT. Translating it yields CASSQPSRATGELFF.

This clonotype was recorded a few times. V and J are TRBV20-1 and TRBJ1-1; the D gene is possibly TRBD1 (6 bases). The V gene lost 1 base and the J gene lost 5 bases, with 11 bases spanning the gap. CDR1 is DFQATT, CDR2 SNEGSKA, per germline (reference sequence). This CDR3 has 13 amino acids. Here the CDR3 reads CSARGQVGTEAFF. In DNA form, the CDR3 reads TGCAGTGCTAGAGGACAGGTGGGAACTGAAGCTTTCTTT.

This clonotype has at least ten counts. This sequence joins TRBV5-1 and TRBJ1-2; 7 bases map to TRBD1. This CDR3 spans 14 amino acids. CDR1 SGHRS and CDR2 YFSETQ come from the germline V gene. The J segment lost 6 bases and the V segment lost 3 bases, leaving 8 bases of the junction unmatched. CDR3 in DNA: TGCGCCAGCAGCTCGTACAGGGGAGTCGATGGCTACACCTTC. Encoded protein: CASSSYRGVDGYTF. The full variable domain, rest sourced from reference TRBV5-1 and TRBJ1-2, is KAGVTQTPRYLIKTRGQQVTLSCSPISGHRSVSWYQQTPGQGLQFLFEYFSETQRNKGNFPGRFSGRQFSNSRSEMNVSTLELGDSALYLCASSSYRGVDGYTFGSGTRLTVV.

This clonotype was observed a handful of times. V is TRBV4-1 and J is TRBJ2-1; 7 bases agree with TRBD2. V lost 1 base and J lost 3; bases outside the gene matches: 9. Per germline, CDR1 MGHRA and CDR2 YSYEKL. This CDR3 spans 17 amino acids. CDR3 sequence reads: CASSQAVSGGGYNEQFF. In DNA, the CDR3 is TGCGCCAGCAGCCAAGCTGTCTCGGGCGGGGGCTACAATGAGCAGTTCTTC.

This clonotype was detected many times. This chain joins TRBV24-1 and TRBJ1-2; D not resolved. Per germline, CDR1 KGHDR and CDR2 SFDVKD. V shed 1 base and J shed 3 bases, with 2 bases lying between them. This CDR3 is built from 12 residues. CDR3 amino acids: CATSDFYYGYTF. CDR3 DNA sequence: TGTGCCACCAGTGATTTTTACTATGGCTACACCTTC.

The gene calls are TRBV19 and TRBJ2-5; possible D gene TRBD1, 5 bases. Germline V CDR1 and CDR2: LNHDA, SQIVND (reference sequence). V was clipped by 5 bases and J by 1 base, with 11 bases between them. This CDR3 has 14 residues. The CDR3 region is CASSPRVIQETQYF. As DNA, the CDR3 is TGTGCCAGTAGTCCCAGGGTGATCCAAGAGACCCAGTACTTC. The entire variable domain, with the rest obtained from reference TRBV19 and TRBJ2-5, is as follows: DGGITQSPKYLFRKEGQNVTLSCEQNLNHDAMYWYRQDPGQGLRLIYYSQIVNDFQKGDIAEGYSVSREKKESFPLTVTSAQKNPTAFYLCASSPRVIQETQYFGPGTRLLVL.

V is TRBV30 and J is TRBJ1-6; D is unresolved. V was trimmed by 1 base and J by 9 bases, leaving 10 bases between them. Per germline, CDR1 GTSNPN and CDR2 SVGIG (reference sequence). CDR3 length equals 13 residues. The CDR3: CAWSGGSSSPLHF. As DNA, the CDR3 is TGTGCCTGGAGTGGGGGTTCGAGTTCACCCCTCCACTTT.

The gene calls are TRBV30 and TRBJ1-5, with D perhaps TRBD1 (6 bases). The CDR3 loop spans 13 amino acids. V gave up 1 base and J gave up 5 bases, with 9 bases separating them. From germline, CDR1 is GTSNPN and CDR2 SVGIG (reference sequence). Here the CDR3 DNA reads TGTGCCTGGAGTGCTCAGGGGCATCAGCCCCAGCATTTT. Protein product: CAWSAQGHQPQHF.

This clonotype was seen repeatedly, ten times or more. The chain joins TRBV5-6 to TRBJ2-7, with D hard to call. From germline, CDR1 is SGHDT and CDR2 YYEEEE. Trimming shortened V by 0 bases and J by 6 bases, and 10 bases separated the two germline ends. There are 13 residues in the CDR3. This CDR3 is CASSLGQSFEQYF. The CDR3 coding sequence is TGTGCCAGCAGCTTGGGGCAGTCTTTCGAGCAGTACTTC.